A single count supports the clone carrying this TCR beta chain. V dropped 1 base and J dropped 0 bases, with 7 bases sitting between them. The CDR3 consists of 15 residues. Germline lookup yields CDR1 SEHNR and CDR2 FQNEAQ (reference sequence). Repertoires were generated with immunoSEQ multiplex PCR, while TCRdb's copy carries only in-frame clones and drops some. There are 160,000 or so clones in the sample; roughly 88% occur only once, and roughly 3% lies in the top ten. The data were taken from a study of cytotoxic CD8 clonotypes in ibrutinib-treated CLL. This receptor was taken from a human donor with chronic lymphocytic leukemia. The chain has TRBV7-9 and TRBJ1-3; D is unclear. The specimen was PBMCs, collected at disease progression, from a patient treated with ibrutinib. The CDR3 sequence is CASSLDANSGNTIYF. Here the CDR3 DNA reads TGTGCCAGCAGCTTAGACGCGAACTCTGGAAACACCATATATTTT.